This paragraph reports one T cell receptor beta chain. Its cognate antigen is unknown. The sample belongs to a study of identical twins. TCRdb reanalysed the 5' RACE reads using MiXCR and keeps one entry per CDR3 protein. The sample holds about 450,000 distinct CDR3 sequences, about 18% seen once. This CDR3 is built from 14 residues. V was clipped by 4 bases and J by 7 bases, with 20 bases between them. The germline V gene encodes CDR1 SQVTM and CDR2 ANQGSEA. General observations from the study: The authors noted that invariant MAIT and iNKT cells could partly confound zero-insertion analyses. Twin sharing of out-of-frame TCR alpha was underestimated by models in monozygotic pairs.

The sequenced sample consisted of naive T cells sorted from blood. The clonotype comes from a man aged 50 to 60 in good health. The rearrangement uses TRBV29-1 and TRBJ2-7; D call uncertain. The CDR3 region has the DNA TGCAGCGTTGTAAGGACGCGTCCTAGGGCGGAGCAGTACTTC. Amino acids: CSVVRTRPRAEQYF.